The 7 T cell receptor gamma chains reported below all come from one sample, sequenced in a study of human gamma delta and Vdelta1 T cells. TCRdb re-called the PCR reads through CATT. The sample lists nearly 3,000 gamma-chain clones, roughly 5.2% seen once, with about 12% in the top ten. The sequenced material came from naive CD27+ Vdelta1 gamma-delta T cells from blood. These receptors all stem from a human donor in good health.

This clone came up a few times. At residue 4, the TCRdb protein departs from the DNA translation, so the protein shown here was derived from the DNA itself. The rearrangement joins TRGV8 to TRGJ1 or TRGJ2. Since TCRdb gives no J gene, matching the DNA to germline was used here to assign it. Germline loops: CDR1 VENAVY, CDR2 YDSYNSRV. The CDR3 sequence is 14 residues long. CDR3 DNA: TGTGCCACCTTGGATAGTTTGGGCTATGGCAAGAAACTCTTT. This codes for CATLDSLGYGKKLF.

This chain uses TRGV9 with TRGJ1 or TRGJ2. Germline V CDR1 and CDR2: GITISATS, ISYDGTV (reference sequence). The CDR3 loop spans 13 amino acids. Losses at the gene ends were 1 base for V and 4 bases for J; bases not matched to a gene: 4. The CDR3 loop reads CALWEVPYYKKLF. CDR3 bases: TGTGCCTTGTGGGAGGTACCCTATTATAAGAAACTCTTT.

As concerns this clone: The protein TCRdb lists differs from the translation of the DNA at residue 8; the protein given here is translated from the DNA itself. The chain employs TRGV3 and TRGJ1 or TRGJ2. V gave up 0 bases and J gave up 9 bases; unmatched junction bases: 11. The CDR3 consists of 14 residues. Germline CDR1 and CDR2: VTNTFY and YDVSTARD (reference sequence). CDR3 nucleotides: TGTGCCACCTGGGACAGGCCGAGGGGTGGTAAGAAACTCTTT. Its translation: CATWDRPRGGKKLF.

In regard to this clone: A read error likely explains why the TCRdb protein, taken from a much larger clone, differs from this DNA's translation at residue 9; the protein shown is translated from the DNA. V and J are TRGV3 and TRGJ1 or TRGJ2. The CDR3 loop spans 11 amino acids. Germline CDR1 is VTNTFY and CDR2 is YDVSTARD (reference sequence). CDR3 in amino acids: CATWDRRKELF. The CDR3 DNA is TGTGCCACCTGGGACAGGCGTAAGGAACTCTTT.

This clone is medium-sized by share. The chain joins TRGV3 to TRGJ1 or TRGJ2. TCRdb gives no J gene; it was assigned here by matching the DNA to germline. CDR3 length: 14 amino acids. Germline-derived CDR1 and CDR2 are VTNTFY and YDVSTARD (reference sequence). The V segment lost 0 bases and the J segment 3 bases; nucleotides outside the gene matches: 5. The CDR3 loop reads CATWDRRSYYKKLF. CDR3 in DNA: TGTGCCACCTGGGACAGGCGGAGTTATTATAAGAAACTCTTT.

This clone was counted between two and nine times. The translation of this DNA and the TCRdb protein of a much larger clone differ at residue 3, probably owing to a read error; the protein shown here is translated from the DNA. The V call is TRGV5, the J call TRGJP2. Germline lookup yields CDR1 VINAFY and CDR2 YDVSNSKD. CDR3 length: 12 residues. In nucleotides, the CDR3 is TGTGCCGCCTGGGAAGGAGGTTGGATCAAGACGTTT. Its protein product is CAAWEGGWIKTF.

This clone has just a few counts. Only one base separates this from a far larger clonotype, so it likely reflects a read error. Other DNA sequences in this sample translate to the same CDR3. The chain employs TRGV9 and TRGJ1 or TRGJ2. Germline CDR1 GITISATS, CDR2 ISYDGTV (reference sequence). This CDR3 has 14 amino acids. This chain's CDR3 is CALWEPALYYKKLF. The CDR3 DNA reads TGTGCCTTGTGGGAGCCAGCCCTTTATTATAAGAAACTATTT.